Presented here are 9 T cell receptor beta chains from one specimen sequenced in a study of blood T cell repertoires in COVID-19. The table came from immunoSEQ multiplex PCR; TCRdb's copy has only in-frame clones and leaves some out. The sample holds roughly 500,000 clones, 80% to 90% seen once. The sequenced sample was peripheral blood. All receptors derive from a man between 18 and 35 years old with COVID-19, enrolled during active disease.

J is TRBJ2-1 and V is TRBV11-2; maybe TRBD1 (7 bases). CDR1 and CDR2 (germline): SGHAT, FQNNGV. This CDR3 is built from 15 residues. The V gene lost 5 bases and the J gene lost 9 bases, with 20 bases spanning the gap. CDR3 sequence (DNA): TGTGCCAGCAGCCCTCGCGGACAGGTGGAGGGTGAGCAGTTCTTC. The encoded protein is CASSPRGQVEGEQFF.

V gene TRBV3-1 (or the pseudogene TRBV3-2) combines with J gene TRBJ1-1; 7 bases line up with TRBD1. The germline V gene encodes CDR1 LGHDT and CDR2 YNNKEL (reference sequence). Trimming removed 2 bases from V and 0 bases from J; junction bases left unmatched: 21. This CDR3 is 21 amino acids long. The CDR3 coding sequence is TGTGCCAGCAGCCAAAGACAGGGTCCTGACTGGGATAGTTTTATGAACACTGAAGCTTTCTTT. This codes for CASSQRQGPDWDSFMNTEAFF.

V gene TRBV11-2 combines with J gene TRBJ1-3; D remains unclear. The CDR3 runs 16 residues. The germline V gene encodes CDR1 SGHAT and CDR2 FQNNGV. Trimming removed 5 bases at V and 0 bases at J, with 14 bases between. CDR3 amino acids: CASSPSERLSGNTIYF. For the CDR3, the DNA is TGTGCCAGCAGCCCCTCGGAGCGCCTCTCTGGAAACACCATATATTTT.

The count of this clone is one. The J gene is TRBJ2-5, the V gene TRBV7-6, with a weak D call TRBD2 (5 bases). V lost 5 bases and J 2 bases, leaving 9 bases between the germline ends. Per the germline V gene, CDR1 is SGHVS and CDR2 is FNYEAQ. The CDR3 has 13 amino acids. CDR3 residues: CASSALAQETQYF. The CDR3 region has the DNA TGTGCCAGCAGCGCCCTAGCTCAAGAGACCCAGTACTTC.

This chain connects TRBV24-1 to TRBJ2-4, with 10 bases identical to TRBD1. Germline V gene data show CDR1 as KGHDR and CDR2 as SFDVKD. The CDR3 consists of 23 residues. J gave up 0 bases and V 1 base, and 20 bases lay outside the gene matches. CDR3 protein: CATSDFPGTGVAQPKLAKNIQYF. The CDR3 DNA is TGTGCCACCAGTGATTTCCCCGGGACAGGGGTCGCCCAACCCAAACTAGCCAAAAACATTCAGTACTTC.

This clone was observed at least ten times. The chain links TRBV19 to TRBJ1-1, with TRBD1 matching over 8 bases. The CDR3 contains 13 residues. Losses at the gene ends were 5 bases for V and 5 bases for J; bases not matched to a gene: 4. Germline CDR1 is LNHDA and CDR2 is SQIVND (reference sequence). The CDR3 nucleotides read TGTGCCAGTAGTTTCTACAGGGGGACTGAAGCTTTCTTT. Translated, it gives CASSFYRGTEAFF.

V gene TRBV5-5 combines with J gene TRBJ2-7; 7 nucleotides agree with TRBD1. The CDR3 spans 15 residues. Germline trimming cut 0 bases from V and 0 bases from J; bases unmatched to any gene: 3. Germline V CDR1 and CDR2: SGHKS, YYEKEE (reference sequence). CDR3 coding DNA: TGTGCCAGCAGCTTGGCCCGGACAGGCTCCTACGAGCAGTACTTC. It codes for CASSLARTGSYEQYF.

The chain links TRBV18 to TRBJ1-6; possibly TRBD1 for D (6 bases). V was trimmed by 6 bases and J by 5 bases, leaving 14 bases between them. The CDR3 spans 15 residues. CDR1 KGHSH and CDR2 LQKENI come from the germline V gene. The CDR3 DNA follows: TGTGCCAGCTCCCCTGGGACACCTAATAATTCACCCCTCCACTTT. It translates to CASSPGTPNNSPLHF.

The V gene is TRBV3-1 (or the pseudogene TRBV3-2), the J gene TRBJ2-1; TRBD2 agrees at 13 bases. The CDR3 spans 15 residues. The V gene end was trimmed by 6 bases and the J gene end by 7 bases; junction bases not matched to a gene: 6. Germline V gives CDR1 LGHDT, CDR2 YNNKEL (reference sequence). CDR3: CASRPGTSGENEQFF. CDR3 DNA sequence: TGTGCCAGCAGGCCCGGGACTAGCGGGGAAAATGAGCAGTTCTTC.